These T cell receptor beta chains were read from a single sample in a study of T cell repertoires in cytomegalovirus infection. Using its own MiXCR run on the reads, TCRdb lists one record per CDR3 protein. The data hold 150,000 to 200,000 distinct CDR3 sequences, with around 20% observed a single time. Source material: PBMCs. Receptor source: a human donor in good health (CMV status not recorded). Some clones in this sample may be carry-over from other donors' samples. CDR3s include the opening cysteine and the closing phenylalanine or tryptophan. Each record gives: clone size, V gene, J gene, D gene, CDR3 length, CDR3 DNA, CDR3 protein. The D gene is left open where the match is weak. The listing skips clone size in some rows; elsewhere it reads once, few, many or a size class.

clone size: many; V gene: TRBV7-3; J gene: TRBJ2-1; D gene: .; CDR3 length: 15; CDR3 DNA: TGTGCCAGCAGCTTAACTCCAGGCCGGGACAATGAGCAGTTCTTC; CDR3 protein: CASSLTPGRDNEQFF
clone size: .; V gene: TRBV19; J gene: TRBJ1-4; D gene: .; CDR3 length: 15; CDR3 DNA: TGTGCCACCACGGGACGGTTTGTAACTAATGAAAAACTGTTTTTT; CDR3 protein: CATTGRFVTNEKLFF
clone size: many; V gene: TRBV7-2; J gene: TRBJ1-5; D gene: .; CDR3 length: 14; CDR3 DNA: TGTGCCAGCAGCTCACAACCAGGGAATCAGCCCCAGCATTTT; CDR3 protein: CASSSQPGNQPQHF
clone size: .; V gene: TRBV12-3/TRBV12-4; J gene: TRBJ2-2; D gene: .; CDR3 length: 12; CDR3 DNA: TGTGCCAGCAGTTTCGCAGCCGGGGAGCTGTTTTTT; CDR3 protein: CASSFAAGELFF
clone size: many; V gene: TRBV7-2; J gene: TRBJ2-3; D gene: .; CDR3 length: 14; CDR3 DNA: TGTGCCAGCAGCTTACTCTGGGGCGCAGATACGCAGTATTTT; CDR3 protein: CASSLLWGADTQYF
clone size: few; V gene: TRBV27; J gene: TRBJ1-1; D gene: TRBD1; CDR3 length: 15; CDR3 DNA: TGTGCCAGCGGCAACGGACAGGACTACGGCTTTGAAGCTTTCTTT; CDR3 protein: CASGNGQDYGFEAFF
clone size: many; V gene: TRBV2; J gene: TRBJ2-7; D gene: .; CDR3 length: 17; CDR3 DNA: TGTGCCAGCAGACCCGAACCTAAAGGGACCTTCCCCTACGAGCAGTACTTC; CDR3 protein: CASRPEPKGTFPYEQYF
clone size: .; V gene: TRBV7-9; J gene: TRBJ2-1; D gene: .; CDR3 length: 12; CDR3 DNA: TGTGCCAGCAGCTTGAACCGGGAGTCCCAGGTCTTC; CDR3 protein: CASSLNRESQVF
clone size: few; V gene: TRBV20-1; J gene: TRBJ2-7; D gene: TRBD2; CDR3 length: 13; CDR3 DNA: TGCAGTGCTAGGGGACTAGCGGTCCACGAGCAGTACTTC; CDR3 protein: CSARGLAVHEQYF
clone size: .; V gene: TRBV29-1; J gene: TRBJ1-5; D gene: .; CDR3 length: 12; CDR3 DNA: TGCAGCGCCGGAGATAGCAATCAGCCCCAGCATTTT; CDR3 protein: CSAGDSNQPQHF
clone size: .; V gene: TRBV5-1; J gene: TRBJ2-1; D gene: .; CDR3 length: 13; CDR3 DNA: TGCGCCAGCAGCTTGGAGCCGTACAATGAGCAGTTCTTC; CDR3 protein: CASSLEPYNEQFF
clone size: .; V gene: TRBV7-9; J gene: TRBJ2-3; D gene: TRBD2; CDR3 length: 16; CDR3 DNA: TGTGCCAGCAGCTCTAGCGGCCCAGGGCCAACAGATACGCAGTATTTT; CDR3 protein: CASSSSGPGPTDTQYF
clone size: .; V gene: TRBV7-8; J gene: TRBJ1-5; D gene: .; CDR3 length: 14; CDR3 DNA: TGTGCCAGCAGCTTAACCGAAGACAATCAGCCCCAGCATTTT; CDR3 protein: CASSLTEDNQPQHF
clone size: few; V gene: TRBV5-4; J gene: TRBJ2-7; D gene: .; CDR3 length: 17; CDR3 DNA: TGTGCCAGCAGCCGGGACATAGTAGGTGCGGGAGATCTCGAGCAGTACTTC; CDR3 protein: CASSRDIVGAGDLEQYF
clone size: many; V gene: TRBV7-2; J gene: TRBJ2-1; D gene: TRBD2; CDR3 length: 15; CDR3 DNA: TGTGCCAGCAGCTTATCTAGCGGGAGTTACAATGAGCAGTTCTTC; CDR3 protein: CASSLSSGSYNEQFF
clone size: few; V gene: TRBV7-2; J gene: TRBJ2-1; D gene: TRBD2; CDR3 length: 19; CDR3 DNA: TGTGCCAGCAGCGTAAAAGGATCGGGCGGGAGTAGGACCTACAATGAGCAGTTCTTC; CDR3 protein: CASSVKGSGGSRTYNEQFF
clone size: .; V gene: TRBV6-2/TRBV6-3; J gene: TRBJ2-6; D gene: TRBD1; CDR3 length: 16; CDR3 DNA: TGTGCCAGCAGTTGGGACAGTAGCTCTGGGGCCAACGTCCTGACTTTC; CDR3 protein: CASSWDSSSGANVLTF
clone size: many; V gene: TRBV6-6; J gene: TRBJ2-2; D gene: TRBD1; CDR3 length: 15; CDR3 DNA: TGTGCCAGCAGGCAGGGGGCATCGAACACCGGGGAGCTGTTTTTT; CDR3 protein: CASRQGASNTGELFF
clone size: .; V gene: TRBV7-2; J gene: TRBJ2-7; D gene: .; CDR3 length: 15; CDR3 DNA: TGTGCCAGCAGCTTAAGCGTCGGGGGGCGGTACGAGCAGTACTTC; CDR3 protein: CASSLSVGGRYEQYF
clone size: .; V gene: TRBV6-8; J gene: TRBJ2-1; D gene: .; CDR3 length: 16; CDR3 DNA: TGTGCCAGCAGTTACTCGTCCGGGAGCTCCTACAATGAGCAGTTCTTC; CDR3 protein: CASSYSSGSSYNEQFF
clone size: many; V gene: TRBV19; J gene: TRBJ1-2; D gene: .; CDR3 length: 13; CDR3 DNA: TGTGCCAGTCAGGCGTCGGGAAACTATGGCTACACCTTC; CDR3 protein: CASQASGNYGYTF
clone size: few; V gene: TRBV7-2; J gene: TRBJ1-1; D gene: .; CDR3 length: 15; CDR3 DNA: TGTGCCAGCATTACTCCGGGACGGATGAACACTGAAGCTTTCTTT; CDR3 protein: CASITPGRMNTEAFF
clone size: few; V gene: TRBV13; J gene: TRBJ2-3; D gene: .; CDR3 length: 15; CDR3 DNA: TGTGCCAGCAGACACTCTGGAGCATACACAGATACGCAGTATTTT; CDR3 protein: CASRHSGAYTDTQYF
clone size: .; V gene: TRBV6-1; J gene: TRBJ1-1; D gene: .; CDR3 length: 17; CDR3 DNA: TGTGCCAGCAGTTTCCCCGAGCAGGGGCCCGCCTCAAGTGAAGCTTTCTTT; CDR3 protein: CASSFPEQGPASSEAFF
clone size: .; V gene: TRBV20-1; J gene: TRBJ2-4; D gene: TRBD1; CDR3 length: 16; CDR3 DNA: TGCAGTGCTAGCGGGACAGGGGAAGTAGCCAAAAACATTCAGTACTTC; CDR3 protein: CSASGTGEVAKNIQYF
clone size: .; V gene: TRBV10-3; J gene: TRBJ1-2; D gene: TRBD1; CDR3 length: 15; CDR3 DNA: TGTGCCATCAGTATCTCCCCAGACAGGGATTATGGCTACACCTTC; CDR3 protein: CAISISPDRDYGYTF
clone size: few; V gene: TRBV9; J gene: TRBJ1-3; D gene: .; CDR3 length: 15; CDR3 DNA: TGTGCCAGCAGCGTAGATCCAGGGACTGGAAACACCATATATTTT; CDR3 protein: CASSVDPGTGNTIYF
clone size: .; V gene: TRBV20-1; J gene: TRBJ2-7; D gene: TRBD1; CDR3 length: 12; CDR3 DNA: TGCAGTGTTGAGGGACAGTATTACGAGCAGTACTTC; CDR3 protein: CSVEGQYYEQYF
clone size: many; V gene: TRBV7-3; J gene: TRBJ2-1; D gene: .; CDR3 length: 15; CDR3 DNA: TGTGCCAGCAGCTTAACGGCCCGGCGCTACAATGAGCAGTTCTTC; CDR3 protein: CASSLTARRYNEQFF
clone size: many; V gene: TRBV11-2; J gene: TRBJ2-5; D gene: .; CDR3 length: 17; CDR3 DNA: TGTGCCAGCAGCTTAGATGGATTAGCGGAACCCCAAGAGACCCAGTACTTC; CDR3 protein: CASSLDGLAEPQETQYF
clone size: .; V gene: TRBV28; J gene: TRBJ1-5; D gene: .; CDR3 length: 13; CDR3 DNA: TGTGCCAGCACCCTGCTTAGCAGTCAGCCCCAGCATTTT; CDR3 protein: CASTLLSSQPQHF
clone size: .; V gene: TRBV14; J gene: TRBJ2-3; D gene: TRBD1; CDR3 length: 15; CDR3 DNA: TGTGCCAGCAGCCAAGAGAACAGGGGGACAGATACGCAGTATTTT; CDR3 protein: CASSQENRGTDTQYF
clone size: many; V gene: TRBV4-1; J gene: TRBJ2-1; D gene: .; CDR3 length: 14; CDR3 DNA: TGCGCCAGCAGCCAAGATCCCCCCCTCAATGAGCAGTTCTTC; CDR3 protein: CASSQDPPLNEQFF
clone size: .; V gene: TRBV28; J gene: TRBJ2-7; D gene: .; CDR3 length: 15; CDR3 DNA: TGTGCCAGCAGTACCCAGGGGTCCCTCCTTTACGAGCAGTACTTC; CDR3 protein: CASSTQGSLLYEQYF
clone size: few; V gene: TRBV5-1; J gene: TRBJ1-3; D gene: .; CDR3 length: 14; CDR3 DNA: TGCGCCAGCAGCTCTGACGAGTCTGGAAACACCATATATTTT; CDR3 protein: CASSSDESGNTIYF
clone size: few; V gene: TRBV19; J gene: TRBJ2-7; D gene: .; CDR3 length: 14; CDR3 DNA: TGTGCCAGTAGTATAGACGGCAGGACCTACGAGCAGTACTTC; CDR3 protein: CASSIDGRTYEQYF
clone size: many; V gene: TRBV20-1; J gene: TRBJ1-2; D gene: TRBD1; CDR3 length: 15; CDR3 DNA: TGCAGTGCTCGAACACGGCAGGGGGAGTATGTTGGCTACACCTTC; CDR3 protein: CSARTRQGEYVGYTF
clone size: .; V gene: TRBV18; J gene: TRBJ1-4; D gene: .; CDR3 length: 15; CDR3 DNA: TGTGCCAGCTCACGGGACGGAGCAACTAATGAAAAACTGTTTTTT; CDR3 protein: CASSRDGATNEKLFF
clone size: many; V gene: TRBV5-4; J gene: TRBJ1-2; D gene: .; CDR3 length: 13; CDR3 DNA: TGTGCCAGCAGCTTGGCCTTGGGAGATGGCTACACCTTC; CDR3 protein: CASSLALGDGYTF
clone size: .; V gene: TRBV12-3/TRBV12-4; J gene: TRBJ1-4; D gene: .; CDR3 length: 15; CDR3 DNA: TGTGCCAGCAGTCTCAGACCGGGGGCTAATGAAAAACTGTTTTTT; CDR3 protein: CASSLRPGANEKLFF
clone size: .; V gene: TRBV5-5; J gene: TRBJ2-4; D gene: .; CDR3 length: 18; CDR3 DNA: TGTGCCAGCAGCTTCGATCCCCCGGGCCGCGGAGGAAAAAACATTCAGTACTTC; CDR3 protein: CASSFDPPGRGGKNIQYF
clone size: .; V gene: TRBV5-1; J gene: TRBJ1-1; D gene: .; CDR3 length: 14; CDR3 DNA: TGCGCCAGCAGCTTGGCCGGAGGACTGACTGAAGCTTTCTTT; CDR3 protein: CASSLAGGLTEAFF
clone size: .; V gene: TRBV27; J gene: TRBJ1-1; D gene: .; CDR3 length: 13; CDR3 DNA: TGTGCCAGCAAACCGCTGGGGAGGACTGAAGCTTTCTTT; CDR3 protein: CASKPLGRTEAFF
clone size: .; V gene: TRBV29-1; J gene: TRBJ2-1; D gene: TRBD1; CDR3 length: 14; CDR3 DNA: TGCAGCGTCTCCGAGGGACAGGGTGGCGATGAGCAGTTCTTC; CDR3 protein: CSVSEGQGGDEQFF
clone size: few; V gene: TRBV7-3; J gene: TRBJ2-1; D gene: .; CDR3 length: 12; CDR3 DNA: TGTGCCAGCAGCGAACAGGGCAATGAGCAGTTCTTC; CDR3 protein: CASSEQGNEQFF
clone size: many; V gene: TRBV28; J gene: TRBJ2-5; D gene: .; CDR3 length: 15; CDR3 DNA: TGTGCCAGCAGTTCCGCGGGGACATCCCAAGAGACCCAGTACTTC; CDR3 protein: CASSSAGTSQETQYF
clone size: few; V gene: TRBV12-3/TRBV12-4; J gene: TRBJ2-5; D gene: TRBD2; CDR3 length: 16; CDR3 DNA: TGTGCCAGCAGTCAACGCCGGCTAGCGGGAGATGAGACCCAGTACTTC; CDR3 protein: CASSQRRLAGDETQYF
clone size: few; V gene: TRBV19; J gene: TRBJ1-5; D gene: .; CDR3 length: 17; CDR3 DNA: TGTGCCAGTAGTATTGTTCCCGTGACAGTGATCAATCAGCCCCAGCATTTT; CDR3 protein: CASSIVPVTVINQPQHF
clone size: .; V gene: TRBV20-1; J gene: TRBJ1-5; D gene: TRBD1; CDR3 length: 14; CDR3 DNA: TGCAGTGCTACGGGACAGGGGGGAGATCAGCCCCAGCATTTT; CDR3 protein: CSATGQGGDQPQHF
clone size: many; V gene: TRBV5-1; J gene: TRBJ2-7; D gene: TRBD1; CDR3 length: 15; CDR3 DNA: TGCGCCAGCAGCTCCGACGGACAGGGGGCATGGGAGCAGTACTTC; CDR3 protein: CASSSDGQGAWEQYF